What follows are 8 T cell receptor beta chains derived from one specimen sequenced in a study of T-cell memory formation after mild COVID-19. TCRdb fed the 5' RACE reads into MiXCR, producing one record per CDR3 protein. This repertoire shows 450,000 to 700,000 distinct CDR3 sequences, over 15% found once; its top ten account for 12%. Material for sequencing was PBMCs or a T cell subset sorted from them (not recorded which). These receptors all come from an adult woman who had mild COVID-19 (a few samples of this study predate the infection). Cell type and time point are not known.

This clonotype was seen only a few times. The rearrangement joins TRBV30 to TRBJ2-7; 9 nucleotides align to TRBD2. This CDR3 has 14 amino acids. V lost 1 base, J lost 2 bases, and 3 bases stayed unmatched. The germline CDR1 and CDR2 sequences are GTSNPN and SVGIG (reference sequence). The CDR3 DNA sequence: TGTGCCTGGAGTGCGGGACTAGCCACCTACGAGCAGTACTTC. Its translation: CAWSAGLATYEQYF. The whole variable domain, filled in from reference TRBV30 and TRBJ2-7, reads SQTIHQWPATLVQPVGSPLSLECTVEGTSNPNLYWYRQAAGRGLQLLFYSVGIGQISSEVPQNLSASRPQDRQFILSSKKLLLSDSGFYLCAWSAGLATYEQYFGPGTRLTVT.

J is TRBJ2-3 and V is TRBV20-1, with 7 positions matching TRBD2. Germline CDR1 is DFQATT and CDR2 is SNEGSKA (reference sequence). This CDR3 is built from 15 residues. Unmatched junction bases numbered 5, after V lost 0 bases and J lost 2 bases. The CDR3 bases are TGCAGTGCTAGAGATGGGACTATGAACACAGATACGCAGTATTTT. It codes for CSARDGTMNTDTQYF.

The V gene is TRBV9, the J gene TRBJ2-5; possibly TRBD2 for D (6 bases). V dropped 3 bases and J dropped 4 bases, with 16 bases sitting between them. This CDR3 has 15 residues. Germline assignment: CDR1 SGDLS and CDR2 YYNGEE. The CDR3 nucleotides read TGTGCCAGCAGCGCGCAGCAGACTAGTCCAGAGACCCAGTACTTC. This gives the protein CASSAQQTSPETQYF.

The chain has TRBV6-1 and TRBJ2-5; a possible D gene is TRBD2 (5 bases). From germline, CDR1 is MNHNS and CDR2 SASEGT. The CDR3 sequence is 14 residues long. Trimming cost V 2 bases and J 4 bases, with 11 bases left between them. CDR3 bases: TGTGCCAGCAGTGAATTCTTAGCGAGAGAGACCCAGTACTTC. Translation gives CASSEFLARETQYF.

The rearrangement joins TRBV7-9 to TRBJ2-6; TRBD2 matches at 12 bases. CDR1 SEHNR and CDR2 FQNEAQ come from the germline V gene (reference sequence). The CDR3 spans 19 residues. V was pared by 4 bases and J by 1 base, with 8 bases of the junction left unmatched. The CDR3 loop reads CASSSILAGGTSGANVLTF. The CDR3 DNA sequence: TGTGCCAGCAGCTCCATACTAGCGGGAGGAACTTCTGGGGCCAACGTCCTGACTTTC.

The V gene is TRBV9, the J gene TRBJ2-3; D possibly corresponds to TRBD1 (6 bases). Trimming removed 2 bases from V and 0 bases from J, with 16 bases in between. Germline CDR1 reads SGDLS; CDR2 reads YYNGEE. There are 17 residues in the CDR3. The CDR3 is CASSVSPHGQSTDTQYF. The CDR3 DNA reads TGTGCCAGCAGCGTTTCCCCACATGGACAGAGCACAGATACGCAGTATTTT.

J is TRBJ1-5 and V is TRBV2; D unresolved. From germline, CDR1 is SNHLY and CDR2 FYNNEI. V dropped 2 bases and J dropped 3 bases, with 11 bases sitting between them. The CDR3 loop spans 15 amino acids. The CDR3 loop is CASSEMAVLNQPQHF. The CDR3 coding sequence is TGTGCCAGCAGTGAAATGGCAGTGCTCAATCAGCCCCAGCATTTT.

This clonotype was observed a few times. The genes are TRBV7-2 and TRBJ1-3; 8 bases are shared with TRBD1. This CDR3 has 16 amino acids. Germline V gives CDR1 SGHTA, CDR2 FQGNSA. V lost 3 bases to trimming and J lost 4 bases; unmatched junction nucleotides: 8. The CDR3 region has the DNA TGTGCCAGCAGCTTCCTAGGACAGGGATCAGGAAACACCATATATTTT. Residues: CASSFLGQGSGNTIYF.